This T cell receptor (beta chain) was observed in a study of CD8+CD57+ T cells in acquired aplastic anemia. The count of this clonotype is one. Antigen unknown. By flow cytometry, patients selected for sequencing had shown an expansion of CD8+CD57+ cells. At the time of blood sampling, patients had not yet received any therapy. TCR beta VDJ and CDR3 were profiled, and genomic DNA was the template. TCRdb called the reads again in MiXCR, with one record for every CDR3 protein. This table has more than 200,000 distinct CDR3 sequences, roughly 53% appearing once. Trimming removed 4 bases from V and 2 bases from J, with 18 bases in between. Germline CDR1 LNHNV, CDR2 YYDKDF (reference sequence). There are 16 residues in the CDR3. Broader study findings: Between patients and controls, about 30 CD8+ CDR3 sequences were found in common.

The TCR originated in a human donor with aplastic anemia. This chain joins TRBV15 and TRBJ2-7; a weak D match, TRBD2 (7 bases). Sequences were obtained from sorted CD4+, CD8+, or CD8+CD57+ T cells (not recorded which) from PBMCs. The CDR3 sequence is CATSTGGGGSTYEQYF. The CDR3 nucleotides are TGTGCCACCAGCACCGGGGGCGGGGGCTCCACCTACGAGCAGTACTTC. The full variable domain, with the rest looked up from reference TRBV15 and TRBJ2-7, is DAMVIQNPRYQVTQFGKPVTLSCSQTLNHNVMYWYQQKSSQAPKLLFHYYDKDFNNEADTPDNFQSRRPNTSFCFLDIRSPGLGDTAMYLCATSTGGGGSTYEQYFGPGTRLTVT.